These 27 T cell receptor beta chains were all obtained from the same sample, sequenced in a study of Tregs in tolerant kidney transplant recipients. Data came from immunoSEQ multiplex PCR; TCRdb stores just in-frame clones and leaves some out. The listing contains about 2,000 clones. These receptors' targets are unknown. Recipient PBMCs carried a CFSE label and met irradiated graft donor PBMCs for over five days before FACS sorting. Sequencing was performed on CD8+ T cells from blood cultured with allogeneic cells, taken before the transplant. Receptor source: a human patient who received a combined kidney and bone marrow transplant.

Incomplete CDR3 DNA: TGTGCCAGCAGCTTAGGTCCGGGTTCGCACGAG. Protein sequence: CASSLGPGSHE. The CDR3 reads in full as CASSLGPGSHEQYF. J is TRBJ2-7 and V is TRBV11-2, with D unresolved. The missing CDR3 end, 3 residues past where the read stops, is filled in from the germline J gene. Per the germline V gene, CDR1 is SGHAT and CDR2 is FQNNGV. Trimming shortened V by 1 base and J by 5 bases, and 12 bases separated the two germline ends. The CDR3 is 14 amino acids.

Notes on this clone: The read stops 3 residues short of the end of the CDR3; the missing end is completed from the germline J gene. The chain has TRBV10-1 and TRBJ2-7, with 7 nucleotides matching TRBD1. The CDR3 consists of 14 residues. Germline V gene lookup returns CDR1 WNHNN and CDR2 SYGVQD (reference sequence). Trimming cost V 4 bases and J 4 bases; bases outside gene matches: 7. The CDR3 is CASSGSGGRYEQYF. The CDR3 bases that were read are TGCGCCAGCAGTGGTTCAGGGGGACGATACGAG.

As regards this clone: The CDR3 is cut off 3 residues early in the read; its end comes from the germline J gene. The chain carries TRBV20-1 and TRBJ2-7, with 7 bases that match TRBD1. The germline CDR1 and CDR2 sequences are DFQATT and SNEGSKA (reference sequence). The CDR3 is made up of 14 amino acids. V shed 6 bases, J shed 3 bases, and the junction held 11 bases outside the gene matches. CDR3 DNA (partial): TGCAGTGCGAGGGATAGACAGGGTCTCTACGAG. Translating gives CSARDRQGLYE. The entire CDR3 reads CSARDRQGLYEQYF.

Frequency places this clone as medium-sized (0.01 to 0.1%). The sequenced fragment ends 3 residues before the CDR3 boundary, so the rest is inferred from the germline J gene. The chain recombines TRBV20-1 with TRBJ2-5, with TRBD1 matching 10 bases. In germline, CDR1 is DFQATT, CDR2 SNEGSKA (reference sequence). The J segment lost 0 bases and the V segment lost 6 bases, leaving 19 bases of the junction unmatched. This CDR3 spans 19 amino acids. CDR3 residues: CSAGNYEYRQGADQETQYF. CDR3 bases read: TGCAGTGCCGGAAATTACGAATATCGACAGGGGGCGGACCAAGAGACC.

This clone counts as medium-sized by frequency. The read is 3 residues too short to cover the CDR3 end, so that end is filled in from the germline J gene. This chain connects TRBV15 to TRBJ2-7; a possible D gene is TRBD1 (7 bases). Per the germline V gene, CDR1 is LNHNV and CDR2 is YYDKDF (reference sequence). V lost 0 bases and J 1 base, leaving 16 bases between the germline ends. This CDR3 has 17 amino acids. This CDR3 is CATSRDMAGGPSYEQYF. Partial CDR3 DNA: TGTGCCACCAGCAGAGATATGGCAGGGGGGCCTTCCTACGAG.

Considering frequency, this clone is medium-sized (0.01 to 0.1%). Coverage ceases 3 residues before the CDR3 finishes, and the germline J gene fills in the end. V usage is TRBV12-3 or TRBV12-4 and J usage is TRBJ2-2; 12 nucleotides match TRBD2. The CDR3 has 18 amino acids. V lost 5 bases and J lost 0; bases outside the gene matches: 7. The sequenced part of the CDR3 DNA is TGTGCCAGCAGTGTAGGGACTAGCGGGCTTACGAACACCGGGGAG. Its translation: CASSVGTSGLTNTGE. In full, the CDR3 reads CASSVGTSGLTNTGELFF.

A remark on this clone: The read gets to within 3 residues of the CDR3 end, and the germline J gene fills in the rest. This sequence joins TRBV6-2 or TRBV6-3 and TRBJ2-7; D unclear. CDR3 length: 14 amino acids. V dropped 10 bases and J dropped 0 bases, with 16 bases sitting between them. Germline assignment: CDR1 MNHEY and CDR2 SVGEGT. The CDR3 is CATRKGLSSYEQYF. Partial CDR3 DNA: TGTGCCACCAGGAAGGGTTTGAGCTCCTACGAG.

Regarding this clone: The sequence runs out 3 residues before the end of the CDR3; the remainder is reconstructed from the germline J gene. This sequence joins TRBV7-9 and TRBJ2-7; a possible D gene is TRBD1 (6 bases). In germline, CDR1 is SEHNR, CDR2 FQNEAQ (reference sequence). The CDR3 is made up of 12 amino acids. Deletions cut 5 bases from V and 5 bases from J, with 10 bases between. CDR3 DNA (partial): TGTGCCAGCAGCGTGACAGGAAACGAG. Translating gives CASSVTGNE. In full, the CDR3 is CASSVTGNEQYF.

This clone shows up as medium-sized by frequency. The read finishes 3 residues shy of the CDR3 end, and the germline J gene is used to complete it. The V gene is TRBV18, the J gene TRBJ2-6; 11 bases are shared with TRBD2. V was clipped by 6 bases and J by 0 bases; unmatched bases: 13. This CDR3 region has 20 residues. Germline lookup yields CDR1 KGHSH and CDR2 LQKENI. The sequenced CDR3 bases are TGTGCCAGCTCCGGAGCATATCGACTAGCGGGACTCTCTGGGGCCAACGTC. It specifies CASSGAYRLAGLSGANV. The whole CDR3 region reads CASSGAYRLAGLSGANVLTF.

In terms of frequency, this clone is medium-sized. The CDR3 goes on 3 residues after the read ends, and that part is filled in from the germline J gene. The chain couples TRBV7-2 to TRBJ2-1, with no clear D. This CDR3 is 15 amino acids long. Germline CDR1 and CDR2: SGHTA and FQGNSA. Trimming cost V 6 bases and J 0 bases, with 12 bases left between them. The CDR3 sequence is CASRKGDHSYNEQFF. Incomplete CDR3 DNA: TGTGCCAGCAGAAAGGGCGACCACTCCTACAATGAG.

Turning to this clone: The CDR3 end is not reached by the read, which stops 3 residues before it; the germline J gene fills it in. This chain links TRBV6-4 with TRBJ2-1, with 7 bases matching TRBD1. CDR1 and CDR2 (germline): MRHNA, SNTAGT. V gave up 4 bases and J gave up 2 bases; unmatched junction bases: 5. This CDR3 region has 15 residues. The CDR3 bases that were read are TGTGCCAGCAGTGTTACGACAGGGACCTACAATGAG. It translates to CASSVTTGTYNE. The whole CDR3 protein is CASSVTTGTYNEQFF.

As to this clone: The read comes to an end 3 residues before the CDR3 does, leaving the germline J gene to fill in the end. The rearrangement uses TRBV19 and TRBJ1-5; TRBD1 matches at 7 bases. Germline V CDR1 and CDR2: LNHDA, SQIVND (reference sequence). The CDR3 is 15 amino acids. The V segment lost 3 bases and the J segment 5 bases; nucleotides outside the gene matches: 7. This chain's CDR3 is CASSMTGYVDQPQHF. CDR3 bases read: TGTGCCAGTAGTATGACAGGGTATGTCGATCAGCCC.

Regarding this clone: The sequenced fragment ends 3 residues before the CDR3 boundary, so the rest is inferred from the germline J gene. V gene TRBV6-2 or TRBV6-3 combines with J gene TRBJ1-1; weak D call: TRBD1 (6 bases). The CDR3 extends over 14 amino acids. Trimming cost V 2 bases and J 1 base, with 8 bases left between them. Looked up from germline, CDR1 is MNHEY and CDR2 is SVGEGT. Here the CDR3 reads CASSYVGANTEAFF. The DNA read from the CDR3 is TGTGCCAGCAGTTACGTGGGGGCGAACACTGAA.

Details on this clone: The CDR3 end is not reached by the read, which stops 3 residues before it; the germline J gene fills it in. The chain combines TRBV15 with TRBJ2-7; TRBD2 might be the D (6 bases). Germline assignment: CDR1 LNHNV and CDR2 YYDKDF (reference sequence). This CDR3 comprises 14 residues. V dropped 5 bases and J dropped 3 bases, with 14 bases sitting between them. Partial CDR3 DNA: TGTGCCACCAGCCCATGGGACTCCTTCTACGAG. Translated: CATSPWDSFYE. The entire CDR3 protein reads CATSPWDSFYEQYF.

Details on this clone: The missing CDR3 end, 3 residues past where the read stops, is filled in from the germline J gene. The chain carries TRBV18 and TRBJ1-1; D might be TRBD1 (6 bases). Per germline, CDR1 KGHSH and CDR2 LQKENI. The CDR3 runs to 13 residues. V was clipped by 3 bases and J by 3 bases, with 8 bases between them. The CDR3 bases that were read are TGTGCCAGCTCACCCGACAGGCACACTGAA. This translates into CASSPDRHTE. The full-length CDR3 reads as CASSPDRHTEAFF.

Concerning this clone: The observed sequence ends 3 residues before the CDR3 terminus, with the missing tail filled in from the germline J gene. The V gene is TRBV6-4, the J gene TRBJ1-1; D ambiguous. Germline V gene lookup returns CDR1 MRHNA and CDR2 SNTAGT. The CDR3 runs to 13 residues. The V end lost 0 bases, the J end lost 4 bases, and 6 bases lay between the germline ends. CDR3 protein: CASSDSSLTEAFF. The CDR3 DNA, read in part, is TGTGCCAGCAGTGACTCGTCCCTCACTGAA.

On this clone: The CDR3 end lies 3 residues beyond the end of the read and is filled in from the germline J gene. The J gene is TRBJ2-1, the V gene TRBV27; the D gene is possibly TRBD2 (7 bases). This CDR3 is built from 14 residues. Germline V gene sequence: CDR1 MNHEY, CDR2 SMNVEV (reference sequence). Trimming pared 6 bases from V and 8 bases from J, leaving 17 bases between. The sequenced part of the CDR3 DNA is TGTGCCAGCAGCCTTATCCTGGGGGGGCATGAG. It yields the protein CASSLILGGHE. The full CDR3 reads CASSLILGGHEQFF.

Worth noting for this clone: With the read ending 3 residues before the CDR3 end, the germline J gene is used to fill in that end. The chain joins TRBV9 to TRBJ2-2; the D is unclear. Per the germline V gene, CDR1 is SGDLS and CDR2 is YYNGEE. The CDR3 has 15 amino acids. V was shortened by 1 base and J by 4 bases, with 11 bases between the two germline ends. The CDR3 here is CASSVMLAATGELFF. The part of the CDR3 DNA that was read is TGTGCCAGCAGCGTAATGTTAGCCGCCACCGGGGAG.

This clone is medium-sized by frequency. The CDR3 end is not reached by the read, which stops 3 residues before it; the germline J gene fills it in. The chain employs TRBV11-2 and TRBJ2-1, with TRBD1 identical over 12 bases. J was trimmed by 8 bases and V by 3 bases; bases with no gene match: 5. The CDR3 loop spans 15 amino acids. CDR1 and CDR2 from the germline V gene are SGHAT and FQNNGV. This chain's CDR3 is CASSFRDRGRDEQFF. The DNA read from the CDR3 is TGTGCCAGCAGCTTCCGGGACAGGGGGCGGGATGAG. Drawing the rest from reference TRBV11-2 and TRBJ2-1, the complete variable domain is EAGVAQSPRYKIIEKRQSVAFWCNPISGHATLYWYQQILGQGPKLLIQFQNNGVVDDSQLPKDRFSAERLKGVDSTLKIQPAKLEDSAVYLCASSFRDRGRDEQFFGPGTRLTVL.

Its frequency marks this clone as medium-sized. The read is 3 residues too short to cover the CDR3 end, so that end is filled in from the germline J gene. This chain joins TRBV20-1 and TRBJ2-7, with D perhaps assigned TRBD1 or TRBD2 (6 bases each). The CDR3 is made up of 14 amino acids. The germline V gene has CDR1 DFQATT and CDR2 SNEGSKA (reference sequence). Between the trimmed V and J ends, which lost 0 bases and 3 bases, there was a span of 12 bases. This chain's CDR3 is CSARERDTYYEQYF. The sequenced part of the CDR3 DNA is TGCAGTGCTAGAGAGCGGGACACCTACTACGAG.

About this clone: Read sequence stops 3 residues before the CDR3 end, and the germline J gene provides the missing end. This chain connects TRBV7-9 to TRBJ2-7, with a weak D call TRBD2 (6 bases). V was trimmed by 8 bases and J by 1 base, leaving 6 bases between them. Looked up from germline, CDR1 is SEHNR and CDR2 is FQNEAQ (reference sequence). The CDR3 sequence is 11 residues long. This CDR3 reads CASGGSYEQYF. The sequenced CDR3 bases are TGTGCCAGCGGAGGGTCCTACGAG.

The CDR3 bases that were read are TGCAGTGCTAGAGATCTCGCCGGGACCGGGGAG. Encoded protein: CSARDLAGTGE. The whole CDR3 is CSARDLAGTGELFF. The rearrangement uses TRBV20-1 and TRBJ2-2, with D unresolved. With the read ending 3 residues before the CDR3 end, the germline J gene is used to fill in that end. The CDR3 is made up of 14 amino acids. V was trimmed by 0 bases and J by 5 bases, leaving 10 bases between them. The germline V gene encodes CDR1 DFQATT and CDR2 SNEGSKA (reference sequence).

According to its frequency, this clone is medium-sized. The DNA ends 3 residues before the CDR3 does, and the rest of the CDR3 is filled in from the germline J gene. V and J are TRBV7-9 and TRBJ2-2, with D possibly being TRBD1 (5 bases). The CDR3 has 15 amino acids. Germline V CDR1 and CDR2: SEHNR, FQNEAQ (reference sequence). V lost 3 bases, J lost 3 bases, and 11 bases lay in between. The sequenced part of the CDR3 DNA is TGTGCCAGCAGCTTCGGCAGGGTGTACACCGGGGAG. Protein: CASSFGRVYTGE. The full CDR3 is CASSFGRVYTGELFF. Full variable domain (outside the CDR3, taken from reference TRBV7-9 and TRBJ2-2): DTGVSQNPRHKITKRGQNVTFRCDPISEHNRLYWYRQTLGQGPEFLTYFQNEAQLEKSRLLSDRFSAERPKGSFSTLEIQRTEQGDSAMYLCASSFGRVYTGELFFGEGSRLTVL.

The CDR3 sequence is CASNPGLVGNEQFF. CDR3 DNA (partial): TGTGCCAGCAACCCGGGACTAGTAGGCAATGAG. The chain carries TRBV11-2 and TRBJ2-1, with TRBD2 matching 8 bases. The read terminates 3 residues ahead of where the CDR3 ends, so the germline J gene completes it. J lost 6 bases, V lost 7 bases, and 8 bases had no gene match. The length of the CDR3 is 14 residues. Per the germline V gene, CDR1 is SGHAT and CDR2 is FQNNGV. The whole variable domain, remainder taken from reference TRBV11-2 and TRBJ2-1, is EAGVAQSPRYKIIEKRQSVAFWCNPISGHATLYWYQQILGQGPKLLIQFQNNGVVDDSQLPKDRFSAERLKGVDSTLKIQPAKLEDSAVYLCASNPGLVGNEQFFGPGTRLTVL.

On this clone itself: The read falls 3 residues short of the CDR3 end, and the missing part is taken from the germline J gene. J is TRBJ2-3 and V is TRBV6-4; 8 positions agree with TRBD2. Germline CDR1 MRHNA, CDR2 SNTAGT. CDR3 size: 15 residues. V lost 5 bases to trimming and J lost 1 base; unmatched junction nucleotides: 5. CDR3: CASSSLAGGTDTQYF. CDR3 bases read: TGTGCCAGCAGTTCCCTAGCGGGCGGCACAGATACG.

Points on this clone: The read terminates 3 residues before the CDR3 end, so the remaining end is supplied by the germline J gene. The chain has TRBV12-5 and TRBJ2-3; 11 bases are shared with TRBD2. This CDR3 comprises 15 residues. V lost 5 bases and J lost 7; bases outside the gene matches: 8. Germline values: CDR1 LGHNT, CDR2 FRNRAP. The DNA read from the CDR3 is TGTGCTAGTGGTCAATGGGCTAGCGGGGGGAATACG. Translating gives CASGQWASGGNT. The CDR3 in its entirety is CASGQWASGGNTQYF.

About this clone: The read finishes 3 residues shy of the CDR3 end, and the germline J gene is used to complete it. The chain carries TRBV2 and TRBJ1-3; D may be TRBD1 (6 bases). V was clipped by 10 bases and J by 0 bases, with 7 bases between them. The length of the CDR3 is 12 residues. Germline V gene lookup returns CDR1 SNHLY and CDR2 FYNNEI. The DNA read from the CDR3 is TGTGCCAAGGACAGCTCTGGAAACACC. This sequence encodes CAKDSSGNT. The CDR3 reads in full as CAKDSSGNTIYF.